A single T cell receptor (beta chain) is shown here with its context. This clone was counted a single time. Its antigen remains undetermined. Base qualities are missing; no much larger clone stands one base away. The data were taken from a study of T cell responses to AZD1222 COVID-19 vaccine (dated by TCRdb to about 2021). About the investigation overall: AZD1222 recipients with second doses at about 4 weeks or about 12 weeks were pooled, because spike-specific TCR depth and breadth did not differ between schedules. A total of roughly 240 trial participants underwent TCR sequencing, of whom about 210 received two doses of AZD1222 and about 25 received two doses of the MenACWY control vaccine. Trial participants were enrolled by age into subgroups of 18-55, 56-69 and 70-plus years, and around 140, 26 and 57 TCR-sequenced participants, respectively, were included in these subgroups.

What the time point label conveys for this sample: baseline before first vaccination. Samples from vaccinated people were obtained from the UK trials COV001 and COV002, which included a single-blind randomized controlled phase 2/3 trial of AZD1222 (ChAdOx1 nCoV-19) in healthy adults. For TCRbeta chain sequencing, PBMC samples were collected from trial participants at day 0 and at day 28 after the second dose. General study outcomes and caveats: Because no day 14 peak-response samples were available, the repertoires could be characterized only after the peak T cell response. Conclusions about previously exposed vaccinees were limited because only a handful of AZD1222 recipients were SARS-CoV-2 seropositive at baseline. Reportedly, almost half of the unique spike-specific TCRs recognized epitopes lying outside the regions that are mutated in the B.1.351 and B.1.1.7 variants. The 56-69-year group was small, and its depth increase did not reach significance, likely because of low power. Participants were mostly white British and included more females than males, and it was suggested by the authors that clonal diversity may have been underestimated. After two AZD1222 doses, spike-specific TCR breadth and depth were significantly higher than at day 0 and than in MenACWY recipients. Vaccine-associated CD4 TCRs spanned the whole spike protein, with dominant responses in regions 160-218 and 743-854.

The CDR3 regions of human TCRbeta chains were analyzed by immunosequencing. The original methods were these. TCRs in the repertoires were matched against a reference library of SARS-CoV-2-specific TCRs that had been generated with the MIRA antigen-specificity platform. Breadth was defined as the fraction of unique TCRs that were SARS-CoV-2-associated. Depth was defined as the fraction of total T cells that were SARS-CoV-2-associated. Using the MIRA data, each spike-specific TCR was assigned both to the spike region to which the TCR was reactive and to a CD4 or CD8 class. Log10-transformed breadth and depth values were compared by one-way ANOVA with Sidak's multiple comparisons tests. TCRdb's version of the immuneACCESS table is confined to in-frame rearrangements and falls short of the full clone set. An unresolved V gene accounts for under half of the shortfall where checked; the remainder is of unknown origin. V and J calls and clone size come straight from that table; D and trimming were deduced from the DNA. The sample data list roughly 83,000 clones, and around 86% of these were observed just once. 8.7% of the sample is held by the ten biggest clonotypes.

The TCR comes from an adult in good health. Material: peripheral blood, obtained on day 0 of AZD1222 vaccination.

The CDR3 protein: CASSRTQTGGPEAFF. The DNA sequence is as follows: TGTGCCAGCAGCCGGACCCAGACAGGGGGCCCTGAAGCTTTCTTT. The V and J segments used are TRBV3-1 (or the pseudogene TRBV3-2) and TRBJ1-1, and 10 junctional nucleotides match TRBD1. V loses 4 bases at its end and J loses 6 bases; junction bases beyond the gene matches: 8. The CDR3 measures 15 amino acids from cysteine to phenylalanine. Left in the record is the CDR3 DNA by itself, 45 bases read in frame from the first base. In the germline V gene (reference sequence), CDR1 corresponds to LGHDT and CDR2 to YNNKEL.